The rows below give T cell receptor beta chains drawn from one sample of a study of blood T cell repertoires in COVID-19. Sequencing used immunoSEQ multiplex PCR; TCRdb keeps in-frame clones, though not all of them. The table includes a few hundred thousand clones, about 80% detected once. Specimen: peripheral blood. These receptors were taken from a human donor with acute or convalescent COVID-19. The donor label of this sample is uncertain. The conserved cysteine and the conserved F or W are not part of the CDR3 here. Fields, in order: clone size, J gene, V gene, CDR3 protein. A row's size may be missing; if present it is once, few, many or a size class.

once,TRBJ1-2,TRBV3-1/TRBV3-2,ASSQFTPGQGSRNYGYT
.,TRBJ1-1,TRBV12-3/TRBV12-4,ASTGQEHTEAF
.,TRBJ1-6,TRBV10-3,AISEGGGSISPLH
.,TRBJ2-7,TRBV7-8,ASSFDSSGRYEQY
.,TRBJ1-3,TRBV14,ANLRDRQAGNTIY
once,TRBJ2-7,TRBV10-3,AISEAGPYEQY
.,TRBJ1-2,TRBV7-9,ASSPPIQGIGYT
.,TRBJ1-2,TRBV5-1,ASGGDSLYGYT
.,TRBJ1-1,TRBV18,ASSLQGQGTEAF
.,TRBJ2-6,TRBV27,ASSLSGTGRGANVLT
.,TRBJ2-3,TRBV7-8,ASSLDRGNTDTQY
.,TRBJ1-2,TRBV5-5,ASSPGLYGYT
few,TRBJ1-2,TRBV10-1,ASSERRGTGYT
.,TRBJ1-2,TRBV15,ATSRLTGGYT
.,TRBJ1-5,TRBV7-9,ASSRTVNQPQH
.,TRBJ1-2,TRBV5-4,ASSLDRSNYGYT
.,TRBJ1-3,TRBV7-2,ASSRPGAGNTIY